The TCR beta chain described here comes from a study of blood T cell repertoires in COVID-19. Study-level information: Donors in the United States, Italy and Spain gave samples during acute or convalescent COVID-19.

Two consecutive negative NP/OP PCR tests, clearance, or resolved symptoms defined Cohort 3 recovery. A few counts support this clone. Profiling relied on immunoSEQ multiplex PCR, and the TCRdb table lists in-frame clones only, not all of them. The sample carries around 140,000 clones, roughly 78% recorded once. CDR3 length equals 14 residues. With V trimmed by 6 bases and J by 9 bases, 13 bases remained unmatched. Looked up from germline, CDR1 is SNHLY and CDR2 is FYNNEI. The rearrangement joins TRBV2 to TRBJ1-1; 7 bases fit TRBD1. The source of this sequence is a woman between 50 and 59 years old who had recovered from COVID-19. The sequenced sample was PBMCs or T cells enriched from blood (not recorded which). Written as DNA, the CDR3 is TGTGCCAGCAGGCCCCGACAGGGCTTAATCCAAGCTTTCTTT. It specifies CASRPRQGLIQAFF.